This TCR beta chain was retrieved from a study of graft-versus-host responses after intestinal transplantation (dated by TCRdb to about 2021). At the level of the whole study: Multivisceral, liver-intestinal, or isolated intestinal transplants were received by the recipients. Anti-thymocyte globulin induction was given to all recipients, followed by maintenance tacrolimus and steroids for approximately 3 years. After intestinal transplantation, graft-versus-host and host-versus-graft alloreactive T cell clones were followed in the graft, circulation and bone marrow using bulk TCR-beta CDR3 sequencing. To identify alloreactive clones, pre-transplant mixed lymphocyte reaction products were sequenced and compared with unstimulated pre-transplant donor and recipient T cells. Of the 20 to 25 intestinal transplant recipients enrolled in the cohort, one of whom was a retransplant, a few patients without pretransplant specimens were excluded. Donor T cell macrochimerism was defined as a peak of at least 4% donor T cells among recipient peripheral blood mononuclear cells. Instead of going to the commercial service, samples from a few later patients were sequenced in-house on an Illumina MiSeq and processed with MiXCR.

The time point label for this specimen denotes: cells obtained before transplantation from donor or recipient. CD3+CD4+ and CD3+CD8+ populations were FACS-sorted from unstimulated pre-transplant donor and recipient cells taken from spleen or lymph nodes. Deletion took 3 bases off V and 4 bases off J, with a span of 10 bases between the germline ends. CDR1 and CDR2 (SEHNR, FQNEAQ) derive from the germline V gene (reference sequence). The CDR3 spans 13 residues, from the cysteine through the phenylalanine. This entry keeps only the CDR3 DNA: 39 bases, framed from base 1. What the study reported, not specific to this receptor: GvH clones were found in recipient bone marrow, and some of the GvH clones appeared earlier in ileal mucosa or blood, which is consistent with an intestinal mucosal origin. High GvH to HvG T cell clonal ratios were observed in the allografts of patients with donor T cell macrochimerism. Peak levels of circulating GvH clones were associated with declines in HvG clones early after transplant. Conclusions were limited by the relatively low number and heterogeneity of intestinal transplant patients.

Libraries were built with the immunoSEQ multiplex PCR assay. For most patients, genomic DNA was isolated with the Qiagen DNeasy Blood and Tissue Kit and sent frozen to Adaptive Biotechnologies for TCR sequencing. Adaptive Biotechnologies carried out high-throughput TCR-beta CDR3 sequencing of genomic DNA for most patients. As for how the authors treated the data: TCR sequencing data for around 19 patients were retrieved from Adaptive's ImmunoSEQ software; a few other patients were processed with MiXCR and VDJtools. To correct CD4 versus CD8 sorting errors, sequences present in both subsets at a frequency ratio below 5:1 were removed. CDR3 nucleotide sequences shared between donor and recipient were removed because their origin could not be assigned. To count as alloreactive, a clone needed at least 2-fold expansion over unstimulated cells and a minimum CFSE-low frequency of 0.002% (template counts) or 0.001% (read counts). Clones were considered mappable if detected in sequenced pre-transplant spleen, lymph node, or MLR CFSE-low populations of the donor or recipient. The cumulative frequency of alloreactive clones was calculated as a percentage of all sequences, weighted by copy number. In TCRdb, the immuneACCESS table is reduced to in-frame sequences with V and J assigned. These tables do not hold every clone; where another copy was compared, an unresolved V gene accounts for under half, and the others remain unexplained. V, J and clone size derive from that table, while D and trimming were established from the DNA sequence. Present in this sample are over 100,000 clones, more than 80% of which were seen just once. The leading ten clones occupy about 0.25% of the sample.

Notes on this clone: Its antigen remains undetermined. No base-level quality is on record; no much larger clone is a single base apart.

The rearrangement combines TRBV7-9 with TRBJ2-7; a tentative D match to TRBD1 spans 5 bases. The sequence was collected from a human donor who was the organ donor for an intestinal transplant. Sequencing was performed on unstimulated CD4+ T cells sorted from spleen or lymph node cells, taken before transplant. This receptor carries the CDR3 CASSFGAAYEQYF. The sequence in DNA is TGTGCCAGCAGCTTTGGGGCGGCTTACGAGCAGTACTTC.